This TCR beta chain is from a study of T-cell memory formation after mild COVID-19. From the 5' RACE reads, TCRdb called clonotypes with MiXCR, one entry per CDR3 protein. This table has 350,000 or so distinct CDR3 sequences, around 21% appearing once. General observations from the study: CM and EM subsets held most contracting CD4+ clones; EMRA held CD8+ ones.

This clonotype was seen only a few times. Antigen specificity is unknown. The V gene's germline CDR1 is DFQATT and CDR2 SNEGSKA (reference sequence). V was shortened by 0 bases and J by 3 bases, with 12 bases between the two germline ends. There are 14 residues in the CDR3. This TCR was recovered from an adult woman who had mild COVID-19 (a few samples of this study predate the infection). Cell type and time point are not known. J is TRBJ2-7 and V is TRBV20-1; weak D call: TRBD1 (5 bases). Sequences were obtained from PBMCs or a T cell subset sorted from them (not recorded which). CDR3 DNA sequence: TGCAGTGCTAGAGACAGGGAATTGGTCTACGAGCAGTACTTC. Amino acids: CSARDRELVYEQYF.